The T cell receptor (beta chain) described here comes from a study of cytomegalovirus exposure and HLA in healthy donors. The study, taken as a whole, reports: There were some public TCRs occurring in many donors, but most TCR sequences were rare.

Sequencing used immunoSEQ multiplex PCR; TCRdb keeps in-frame clones, though not all of them. This table holds about 220,000 clones, 85% to 90% found once. In regard to this clone: Its antigen is unidentified.

The sequence derives from a man aged 18 to 35 in good health and CMV-seronegative. The sample consisted of PBMCs.

CDR3 DNA sequence: TGTGCCAGCAGCTTATCAGGGCCCTACACTGAAGCTTTCTTT. Its translation: CASSLSGPYTEAFF. V usage is TRBV5-6 and J usage is TRBJ1-1; a possible D gene is TRBD1 (5 bases). This CDR3 comprises 14 residues. V lost 2 bases and J lost 3, with 11 bases in between. Germline V gene lookup returns CDR1 SGHDT and CDR2 YYEEEE.